The rows below give T cell receptor beta chains drawn from one sample of a study of blood T cell repertoires in COVID-19. TCRdb's table, derived via immunoSEQ multiplex PCR, lists solely in-frame clones and lacks some. The table records around 210,000 clones, approximately 90% of them present only once. Sequencing was performed on peripheral blood. The origin of the receptors is a man between 50 and 59 years old with COVID-19, enrolled during active disease. Both conserved end residues are part of each CDR3. The order of the fields is D gene, clone size, V gene, J gene, CDR3 protein, CDR3 DNA. D genes are given only for firm matches. The size of a clone is reported for some rows only, either as once, few or many, or as a class for expanded clones.

D: TRBD2
size: .
V: TRBV6-5
J: TRBJ2-7
CDR3: CASRLAGVSSYEQYF
DNA: TGTGCCAGCAGGCTAGCGGGAGTCTCATCCTACGAGCAGTACTTC

D: .
size: once
V: TRBV7-8
J: TRBJ2-7
CDR3: CASSLHYEQYF
DNA: TGTGCCAGCAGCTTACACTACGAGCAGTACTTC

D: TRBD2
size: many
V: TRBV28
J: TRBJ2-1
CDR3: CASSRRGGGNEQFF
DNA: TGTGCCAGCAGTAGGCGGGGGGGCGGTAATGAGCAGTTCTTC

D: .
size: .
V: TRBV6-5
J: TRBJ2-5
CDR3: CASSWEGGQETQYF
DNA: TGTGCCAGCAGCTGGGAAGGGGGACAAGAGACCCAGTACTTC

D: TRBD1
size: .
V: TRBV7-2
J: TRBJ2-5
CDR3: CASRPDRPQETQYF
DNA: TGTGCCAGCAGGCCGGACAGGCCCCAAGAGACCCAGTACTTC

D: TRBD1
size: few
V: TRBV19
J: TRBJ2-3
CDR3: CASSIGTGLSTDTQYF
DNA: TGTGCCAGTAGTATAGGGACAGGTTTAAGCACAGATACGCAGTATTTT

D: .
size: .
V: TRBV6-5
J: TRBJ2-7
CDR3: CASSYLGNSYEQYF
DNA: TGTGCCAGCAGTTATCTCGGGAACTCCTACGAGCAGTACTTC

D: TRBD2
size: .
V: TRBV28
J: TRBJ2-2
CDR3: CASSPLAGGLNTGELFF
DNA: TGTGCCAGCAGCCCACTAGCGGGGGGCCTGAACACCGGGGAGCTGTTTTTT

D: .
size: .
V: TRBV6-2/TRBV6-3
J: TRBJ1-2
CDR3: CASSFDRLYGYTF
DNA: TGTGCCAGCAGTTTTGACAGGCTCTATGGCTACACCTTC

D: TRBD1
size: .
V: TRBV18
J: TRBJ2-5
CDR3: CASSPPGQPYSETQYF
DNA: TGTGCCAGCTCACCACCGGGACAGCCGTACTCGGAGACCCAGTACTTC

D: TRBD2
size: .
V: TRBV6-5
J: TRBJ2-7
CDR3: CASSYSKVGGPDEQYF
DNA: TGTGCCAGCAGTTACTCGAAAGTGGGAGGGCCGGACGAGCAGTACTTC

D: TRBD1
size: .
V: TRBV3-1/TRBV3-2
J: TRBJ1-3
CDR3: CASSQTGDGNTIYF
DNA: TGTGCCAGCAGCCAAACAGGGGACGGAAACACCATATATTTT

D: .
size: .
V: TRBV5-1
J: TRBJ1-6
CDR3: CASSLEQGGSPLHF
DNA: TGCGCCAGCAGCTTGGAACAGGGAGGGTCACCCCTCCACTTT

D: TRBD2
size: .
V: TRBV4-1
J: TRBJ2-3
CDR3: CASSQEGGGTTDTQYF
DNA: TGCGCCAGCAGCCAAGAGGGCGGGGGGACCACAGATACGCAGTATTTT

D: .
size: .
V: TRBV6-5
J: TRBJ1-6
CDR3: CASSYDRDSPLHF
DNA: TGTGCCAGCAGTTACGATCGGGATTCACCCCTCCACTTT

D: .
size: once
V: TRBV30
J: TRBJ2-7
CDR3: CAWSHQGSYEQYF
DNA: TGTGCCTGGAGCCATCAGGGAAGCTACGAGCAGTACTTC

D: TRBD1
size: .
V: TRBV20-1
J: TRBJ2-3
CDR3: CSASGHGTGGASDTQYF
DNA: TGCAGTGCTAGTGGCCACGGAACAGGGGGCGCCTCAGATACGCAGTATTTT

D: TRBD1
size: .
V: TRBV28
J: TRBJ2-1
CDR3: CASSSPGQVSYNEQFF
DNA: TGTGCCAGCAGTTCTCCGGGACAGGTGTCCTACAATGAGCAGTTCTTC

D: TRBD1
size: .
V: TRBV6-2/TRBV6-3
J: TRBJ1-2
CDR3: CASSSGQDRNYGYTF
DNA: TGTGCCAGCAGTTCGGGACAGGATCGTAACTATGGCTACACCTTC

D: TRBD2
size: .
V: TRBV14
J: TRBJ2-7
CDR3: CASSQLAGAGLEQYF
DNA: TGTGCCAGCAGCCAACTAGCGGGAGCAGGGCTCGAGCAGTACTTC

D: TRBD2
size: .
V: TRBV14
J: TRBJ2-1
CDR3: CASRPGGGKINEQFF
DNA: TGTGCCAGCAGACCCGGCGGGGGGAAGATTAATGAGCAGTTCTTC

D: .
size: .
V: TRBV2
J: TRBJ2-1
CDR3: CASSDWAWNSGPSYNEQFF
DNA: TGTGCCAGCAGTGATTGGGCTTGGAACTCAGGGCCCTCCTACAATGAGCAGTTCTTC

D: TRBD1
size: once
V: TRBV11-2
J: TRBJ1-4
CDR3: CASSLTTGATNEKLFF
DNA: TGTGCCAGCAGCTTAACAACAGGGGCAACTAATGAAAAACTGTTTTTT

D: TRBD1
size: .
V: TRBV28
J: TRBJ1-1
CDR3: CASGWQGGTEAFF
DNA: TGTGCCAGCGGCTGGCAGGGGGGCACTGAAGCTTTCTTT

D: TRBD2
size: .
V: TRBV24-1
J: TRBJ2-3
CDR3: CATRTAAGGALDTQYF
DNA: TGTGCCACCAGGACCGCTGCCGGGGGGGCCTTAGATACGCAGTATTTT

D: .
size: .
V: TRBV30
J: TRBJ1-2
CDR3: CAWSAGQSNYGYTF
DNA: TGTGCCTGGAGCGCAGGACAGTCTAACTATGGCTACACCTTC

D: .
size: .
V: TRBV9
J: TRBJ2-7
CDR3: CASSAAYEQYF
DNA: TGTGCCAGCAGCGCTGCCTACGAGCAGTACTTC

D: TRBD1
size: .
V: TRBV19
J: TRBJ1-4
CDR3: CASGTAGNEKLFF
DNA: TGTGCCAGCGGGACAGCCGGTAATGAAAAACTGTTTTTT

D: .
size: .
V: TRBV5-6
J: TRBJ1-4
CDR3: CASSFRGSSSEKLFF
DNA: TGTGCCAGCAGCTTCAGGGGTTCAAGTTCGGAAAAACTGTTTTTT

D: TRBD1
size: .
V: TRBV12-3/TRBV12-4
J: TRBJ1-1
CDR3: CASSTTGVEAFF
DNA: TGTGCCAGCAGTACGACAGGGGTGGAAGCTTTCTTT

D: .
size: .
V: TRBV6-2/TRBV6-3
J: TRBJ1-4
CDR3: CASSRSGLRNRVGEKLFF
DNA: TGTGCCAGCAGTCGCTCCGGACTCAGAAACAGAGTTGGTGAAAAACTGTTTTTT

D: TRBD1
size: few
V: TRBV5-1
J: TRBJ1-3
CDR3: CASSLAGTGSGNTIYF
DNA: TGCGCCAGCAGCTTGGCCGGGACAGGCTCTGGAAACACCATATATTTT

D: TRBD2
size: .
V: TRBV28
J: TRBJ2-5
CDR3: CASSSRLAGGLETQYF
DNA: TGTGCCAGCAGTTCCAGACTAGCGGGGGGTCTGGAGACCCAGTACTTC

D: .
size: few
V: TRBV2
J: TRBJ2-3
CDR3: CASSARTSTDTQYF
DNA: TGTGCCAGCAGTGCTAGGACTAGCACAGATACGCAGTATTTT

D: TRBD2
size: once
V: TRBV24-1
J: TRBJ2-5
CDR3: CATSDSLAGGGETQYF
DNA: TGTGCCACCAGTGATTCTCTAGCGGGAGGTGGGGAGACCCAGTACTTC

D: TRBD1
size: .
V: TRBV28
J: TRBJ1-4
CDR3: CASTKYRGRRPNEKLFF
DNA: TGTGCCAGCACAAAATACAGGGGGCGTAGGCCTAATGAAAAACTGTTTTTT

D: .
size: .
V: TRBV7-6
J: TRBJ1-1
CDR3: CASSLGRGWNTEAFF
DNA: TGTGCCAGCAGCTTAGGGCGGGGGTGGAACACTGAAGCTTTCTTT

D: TRBD2
size: few
V: TRBV6-1
J: TRBJ2-3
CDR3: CASSDWTSGSTDTQYF
DNA: TGTGCCAGCAGTGATTGGACTAGCGGCAGCACAGATACGCAGTATTTT

D: .
size: .
V: TRBV6-6
J: TRBJ2-7
CDR3: CASSYSTGHPYEQYF
DNA: TGTGCCAGCAGTTACTCGACAGGTCATCCCTACGAGCAGTACTTC

D: .
size: once
V: TRBV19
J: TRBJ1-2
CDR3: CASSGQSTGGYTF
DNA: TGTGCCAGTAGCGGACAGTCAACAGGGGGCTACACCTTC

D: .
size: .
V: TRBV29-1
J: TRBJ2-3
CDR3: CSVSRLAQNTDTQYF
DNA: TGCAGCGTTTCAAGGCTAGCGCAAAACACAGATACGCAGTATTTT

D: TRBD2
size: once
V: TRBV10-3
J: TRBJ2-5
CDR3: CAINMDWAGDQYF
DNA: TGTGCCATCAATATGGACTGGGCGGGGGACCAGTACTTC

D: .
size: .
V: TRBV7-2
J: TRBJ2-5
CDR3: CASSLAGNGGETQYF
DNA: TGTGCCAGCAGCTTAGCGGGTAACGGGGGAGAGACCCAGTACTTC

D: .
size: .
V: TRBV15
J: TRBJ2-5
CDR3: CATSRAQQGDQETQYF
DNA: TGTGCCACCAGCAGAGCTCAACAGGGTGATCAAGAGACCCAGTACTTC

D: .
size: .
V: TRBV2
J: TRBJ2-5
CDR3: CASSEVGQGETQYF
DNA: TGTGCCAGCAGTGAAGTGGGGCAGGGGGAGACCCAGTACTTC

D: TRBD1
size: .
V: TRBV11-2
J: TRBJ2-3
CDR3: CASSQYGTGTDTQYF
DNA: TGTGCCAGCAGCCAGTATGGGACAGGCACAGATACGCAGTATTTT

D: TRBD1
size: once
V: TRBV30
J: TRBJ1-2
CDR3: CAYDRVGGYTF
DNA: TGTGCCTATGACAGGGTTGGCGGCTACACCTTC

D: .
size: .
V: TRBV15
J: TRBJ2-7
CDR3: CATSGEGRGEQYF
DNA: TGTGCCACCAGCGGAGAGGGCAGGGGCGAGCAGTACTTC

D: .
size: few
V: TRBV4-1
J: TRBJ1-2
CDR3: CASSQSPPDQGGTYGYTF
DNA: TGCGCCAGCAGCCAATCACCACCAGACCAGGGAGGTACCTATGGCTACACCTTC

D: .
size: once
V: TRBV9
J: TRBJ2-3
CDR3: CASSVGLTSTDTQYF
DNA: TGTGCCAGCAGCGTAGGACTCACTAGCACAGATACGCAGTATTTT

D: TRBD1
size: .
V: TRBV7-2
J: TRBJ2-7
CDR3: CASSPRTGGGYEQYF
DNA: TGTGCCAGCAGCCCGCGGACAGGGGGCGGTTACGAGCAGTACTTC

D: TRBD1
size: .
V: TRBV27
J: TRBJ1-5
CDR3: CASSSEQGAAGQPQHF
DNA: TGTGCCAGCAGTTCGGAACAGGGGGCTGCAGGTCAGCCCCAGCATTTT

D: .
size: .
V: TRBV2
J: TRBJ2-5
CDR3: CASSEDRPVVTQYF
DNA: TGTGCCAGCAGTGAAGACAGGCCGGTTGTGACCCAGTACTTC

D: TRBD2
size: .
V: TRBV5-1
J: TRBJ2-1
CDR3: CASSIMTSPLHEQFF
DNA: TGCGCCAGCAGCATCATGACTAGCCCACTGCATGAGCAGTTCTTC

D: .
size: .
V: TRBV3-1/TRBV3-2
J: TRBJ2-3
CDR3: CASSPRTDHTQYF
DNA: TGTGCCAGCAGCCCGCGGACTGACCATACGCAGTATTTT

D: .
size: .
V: TRBV21-1
J: TRBJ2-7
CDR3: CASSKVGTDSYEQYF
DNA: TGTGCCAGCAGCAAAGTGGGCACGGACTCCTACGAGCAGTACTTC